The clone carrying this TCR beta chain occurred a few times. What it binds is not known. TCRdb re-called the 5' RACE reads with MiXCR, one entry per CDR3 protein. The data hold approximately 350,000 distinct CDR3 sequences, with approximately 22% observed a single time. This sample was included in a study of CD8 T cells in ankylosing spondylitis. Overall study results and limits: Past research had described some motif variants in reactive arthritis synovial fluid and blood.

In germline, CDR1 is SQVTM, CDR2 ANQGSEA. With 6 bases removed from V and 2 bases from J, the gap between germline ends came to 15 bases. There are 14 residues in the CDR3. Source material: blood, either unsorted or a sorted T cell fraction (not recorded which). The source of this sequence is a male donor with ankylosing spondylitis or in good health (not recorded which). The chain links TRBV29-1 to TRBJ2-3, with D tentatively TRBD1 (6 bases). The CDR3 protein is CSVNHREHTDTQYF. The CDR3, as DNA: TGCAGCGTAAACCACAGGGAACACACAGATACGCAGTATTTT.